Sequencing of this T cell receptor beta chain was carried out in a study of T-cell reconstitution after alpha-beta-depleted transplantation in children. The germline V and J ends were trimmed by 2 bases and 6 bases, with 10 bases remaining between them. CDR3 length: 13 amino acids. Germline values: CDR1 ENHRY, CDR2 SYGVKD. The authors prepared the TCRbeta library with unique molecular identifiers. MiXCR, run by TCRdb on the PCR reads, gives a single entry per CDR3 protein. The sample holds about 980,000 distinct CDR3 sequences, about 29% seen once. General study findings and limits: In some patients, recipient T cells and intrathymic progenitors surviving conditioning explained high day-60 diversity. The authors attributed T-cell counts and diversity one year after transplant mostly to newly produced T cells. Alpha-beta T cells about two months after transplant reportedly derived from several hundred expanded graft clones.

Note on this clonotype: Its specificity is not known.

The chain uses TRBV10-3 and TRBJ1-2; possibly TRBD1 for D (5 bases). The material was PBMCs, mostly from graft donor cells, obtained 360 days after TCRalphabeta/CD19-depleted stem cell transplant. The source is a boy younger than two who had a stem cell transplant for SCID, so the T cells may come from the graft donor. This chain's CDR3 is CAISEGANDGYTF. The CDR3 nucleotides read TGTGCCATCAGTGAGGGGGCCAACGATGGCTACACCTTC.